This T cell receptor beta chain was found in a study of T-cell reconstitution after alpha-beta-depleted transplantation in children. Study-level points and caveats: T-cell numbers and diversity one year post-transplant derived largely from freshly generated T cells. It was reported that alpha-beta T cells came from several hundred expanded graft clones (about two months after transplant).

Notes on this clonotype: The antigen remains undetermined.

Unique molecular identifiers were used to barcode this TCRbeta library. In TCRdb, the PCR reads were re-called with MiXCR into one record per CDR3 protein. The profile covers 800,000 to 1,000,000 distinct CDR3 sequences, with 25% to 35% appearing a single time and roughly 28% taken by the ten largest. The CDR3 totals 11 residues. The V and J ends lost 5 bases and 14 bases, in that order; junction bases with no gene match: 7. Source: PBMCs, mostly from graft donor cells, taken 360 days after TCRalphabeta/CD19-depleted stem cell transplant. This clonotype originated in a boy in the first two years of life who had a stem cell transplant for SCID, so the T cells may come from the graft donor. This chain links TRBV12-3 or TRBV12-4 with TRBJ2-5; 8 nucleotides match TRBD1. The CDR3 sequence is CASSQRDRQYF. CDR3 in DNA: TGTGCCAGCAGTCAACGGGACAGGCAATACTTC.